This record covers a single T cell receptor (beta chain). This specimen comes from a study of control samples from healthy donors and cancer patients. Here immunoSEQ multiplex PCR was the method, and the copy in TCRdb shows in-frame clones only, minus some. The sample contains around 110,000 clones, approximately 90% of which appear only once. The CDR3 is 17 residues long. V was shortened by 3 bases and J by 2 bases, with 17 bases between the two germline ends. Per germline, CDR1 KGHSH and CDR2 LQKENI. This chain joins TRBV18 and TRBJ1-3, with D maybe TRBD1 (5 bases). The sequencing sample was made of PBMCs. This receptor was taken from a woman between 45 and 65 years old with colorectal cancer. The CDR3 sequence is CASSPNTGIPPGNTIYF. The CDR3 DNA reads as TGTGCCAGCTCACCCAATACAGGTATCCCCCCTGGAAACACCATATATTTT.